The next 32 T cell receptor beta chains were all read from a single sample in a study of long-term antiretroviral therapy in people with HIV. The authors ran the immunoSEQ assay, v3.0, at survey level. The assay was immunoSEQ multiplex PCR, and TCRdb's table has in-frame clones only and misses some. This table has 18,000 or so clones, around 80% appearing once. This material consisted of unsorted PBMCs, taken at the start of antiretroviral therapy, before treatment. The receptors were gathered from a woman aged 35 to 49 with HIV.

The CDR3 is CASSYPLPSTSGSYNEQFF. CDR3 sequence (DNA): TGTGCCAGCAGCTACCCACTCCCATCTACTAGCGGGTCCTACAATGAGCAGTTCTTC. V gene TRBV28 combines with J gene TRBJ2-1, with 9 bases aligning to TRBD2. Germline V CDR1 and CDR2: MDHEN, SYDVKM. The CDR3 has 19 amino acids. V lost 6 bases, J lost 1 base, and 16 bases stayed unmatched.

The chain employs TRBV7-9 and TRBJ2-7; 10 bases line up with TRBD1. V lost 2 bases to trimming and J lost 4 bases; unmatched junction nucleotides: 8. CDR1 and CDR2 (germline): SEHNR, FQNEAQ (reference sequence). CDR3 length equals 16 residues. The CDR3 protein is CASSLSRDRGIYEQYF. The CDR3 nucleotides are TGTGCCAGCAGCTTATCCCGGGACAGGGGAATTTACGAGCAGTACTTC. The entire variable domain, with the rest obtained from reference TRBV7-9 and TRBJ2-7, is as follows: DTGVSQNPRHKITKRGQNVTFRCDPISEHNRLYWYRQTLGQGPEFLTYFQNEAQLEKSRLLSDRFSAERPKGSFSTLEIQRTEQGDSAMYLCASSLSRDRGIYEQYFGPGTRLTVT.

V usage is TRBV7-8 and J usage is TRBJ2-7; a weak D match, TRBD2 (6 bases). V was trimmed by 0 bases and J by 2 bases, leaving 8 bases between them. CDR3 size: 14 residues. Germline CDR1 reads SGHVS; CDR2 reads FQNEAQ. This CDR3 is CASSLAGTAYEQYF. In DNA, the CDR3 is TGTGCCAGCAGCTTAGCGGGGACTGCCTACGAGCAGTACTTC.

This chain connects TRBV6-6 to TRBJ1-6; no reliable D call. Germline assignment: CDR1 MNHNY and CDR2 SVGAGI (reference sequence). CDR3 length equals 14 residues. Trimming took off 4 bases at V and 9 bases at J, with 13 bases between the two ends. CDR3 sequence (DNA): TGTGCCAGCAGTTTTGAGAGATTAGGTTCACCCCTCCACTTT. It codes for CASSFERLGSPLHF.

The chain carries TRBV6-6 and TRBJ1-6; D may be TRBD1 (5 bases). CDR1 is MNHNY and CDR2 is SVGAGI in the germline V gene (reference sequence). V was shortened by 2 bases and J by 7 bases, with 9 bases between the two germline ends. The length of the CDR3 is 14 residues. CDR3 DNA: TGTGCCAGCAGTTACCGGGACGGGAATTCACCCCTCCACTTT. Its translation: CASSYRDGNSPLHF.

The chain uses TRBV19 and TRBJ2-2, with 8 nucleotides matching TRBD2. Germline values: CDR1 LNHDA, CDR2 SQIVND (reference sequence). V dropped 8 bases and J dropped 3; count of bases not matched to a gene: 11. This CDR3 spans 16 amino acids. The CDR3 spells CASVPTGGADTGELFF. As DNA, the CDR3 is TGTGCCAGTGTACCCACCGGGGGGGCGGACACCGGGGAGCTGTTTTTT.

In DNA form, the CDR3 reads TGTGCCAGCAGCCAAGATCTGGCGGTCCTCAATCAGCCCCAGCATTTT. It codes for CASSQDLAVLNQPQHF. The V call is TRBV4-2, the J call TRBJ1-5; D unclear. Germline V gene lookup returns CDR1 LGHNA and CDR2 YNFKEQ. V was cut by 0 bases and J by 3 bases, with 12 bases left in between. This CDR3 has 16 amino acids.

Judged by abundance, this clone is medium-sized. For the CDR3, the DNA is TGTGCCAGCAGCTTACGGACAGGGAACGTTGAAGCTTTCTTT. This encodes CASSLRTGNVEAFF. This chain joins TRBV7-8 and TRBJ1-1; TRBD1 aligns across 8 bases. The CDR3 has 14 amino acids. Germline lookup yields CDR1 SGHVS and CDR2 FQNEAQ. V shed 2 bases and J 7 bases; nucleotides not matched to a gene: 6.

V and J are TRBV9 and TRBJ1-4; TRBD1 is a possible D gene (5 bases). Looked up from germline, CDR1 is SGDLS and CDR2 is YYNGEE. The length of the CDR3 is 15 residues. Trimming removed 3 bases from V and 11 bases from J, with 20 bases in between. The chain's CDR3 is CASSAAASGPGKLFF. CDR3 nucleotide sequence: TGTGCCAGCAGCGCTGCTGCGTCGGGACCGGGTAAACTGTTTTTT.

This clone was seen once. The chain joins TRBV5-1 to TRBJ1-1; the D gene is possibly TRBD1 (6 bases). The CDR3 extends over 13 amino acids. V lost 4 bases to trimming and J lost 1 base, with 8 bases between them. Germline values: CDR1 SGHRS, CDR2 YFSETQ. The CDR3: CASSRGGNTEAFF. CDR3 nucleotide sequence: TGCGCCAGCAGCAGGGGGGGGAACACTGAAGCTTTCTTT.

V usage is TRBV28 and J usage is TRBJ1-1, with 7 bases lining up with TRBD1. There are 12 residues in the CDR3. Unmatched junction bases numbered 8, after V lost 6 bases and J lost 10 bases. Germline CDR1 MDHEN, CDR2 SYDVKM. The CDR3 reads CASSQGGRGAFF. Here the CDR3 DNA reads TGTGCCAGCAGCCAGGGGGGCCGGGGAGCTTTCTTT.

This rearrangement joins TRBV29-1 to TRBJ2-2; 10 nucleotides line up with TRBD2. The CDR3 extends over 15 amino acids. The junction had 4 bases not matched to a gene; V was cut back by 1 base and J by 5 bases. Germline-derived CDR1 and CDR2 are SQVTM and ANQGSEA. CDR3 nucleotides: TGCAGCGTTGAAGGTTCTAGCGGGGGAACCGGGGAGCTGTTTTTT. This sequence encodes CSVEGSSGGTGELFF.

This clone was seen a few times. The chain carries TRBV10-2 and TRBJ1-6; 7 bases align to TRBD1. This CDR3 comprises 16 residues. The germline CDR1 and CDR2 sequences are WSHSY and SAAADI. V dropped 2 bases and J dropped 4; count of bases not matched to a gene: 5. CDR3 in DNA: TGCGCCAGCAGTGAGGACAGGGCCTGGTATAATTCACCCCTCCACTTT. Translating it yields CASSEDRAWYNSPLHF.

The chain employs TRBV10-1 and TRBJ2-1, with D perhaps TRBD1 or TRBD2 (5 bases each). The V and J ends lost 8 bases and 13 bases respectively, with 12 bases between them. The CDR3 consists of 10 residues. Germline CDR1 is WNHNN and CDR2 is SYGVQD (reference sequence). The CDR3 DNA reads TGCGCCAGCTTGGGACGTAGACAGTTCTTC. The encoded protein is CASLGRRQFF.

The chain couples TRBV4-3 to TRBJ2-2; D uncertain. Trimming pared 0 bases from V and 7 bases from J, leaving 6 bases between. The germline V gene has CDR1 LGHNA and CDR2 YSLEER. CDR3 length: 13 amino acids. CDR3 sequence (DNA): TGCGCCAGCAGCCAAGATTACGGCGGGGAGCTGTTTTTT. Translation gives CASSQDYGGELFF.

J is TRBJ2-7 and V is TRBV28, with D maybe TRBD1 (5 bases). V was shortened by 6 bases and J by 1 base, with 10 bases between the two germline ends. CDR1 is MDHEN and CDR2 is SYDVKM in the germline V gene. This CDR3 region has 13 residues. The CDR3 DNA reads TGTGCCAGCAGCGTCGACAGTTCCTACGAGCAGTACTTC. Its translation is CASSVDSSYEQYF.

The V call is TRBV5-1, the J call TRBJ2-7; TRBD1 matches at 12 bases. This CDR3 region has 14 residues. Trimming at V came to 4 bases and at J to 8 bases, leaving 7 bases not matched to a gene. The germline CDR1 and CDR2 sequences are SGHRS and YFSETQ. CDR3 bases: TGCGCCAGCAGCCAGGGGACAGGGGGCGCCCAGCAGTACTTC. Protein: CASSQGTGGAQQYF. Looking up the rest from reference TRBV5-1 and TRBJ2-7 gives the full variable domain: KAGVTQTPRYLIKTRGQQVTLSCSPISGHRSVSWYQQTPGQGLQFLFEYFSETQRNKGNFPGRFSGRQFSNSRSEMNVSTLELGDSALYLCASSQGTGGAQQYFGPGTRLTVT.

This clone was recorded only once. This rearrangement joins TRBV11-2 to TRBJ2-7; no clear D gene. CDR1 is SGHAT and CDR2 is FQNNGV in the germline V gene. There are 14 residues in the CDR3. V was shortened by 0 bases and J by 2 bases, with 8 bases between the two germline ends. The CDR3 region has the DNA TGTGCCAGCAGCTTAGAGGTAACTACCTACGAGCAGTACTTC. Its translation: CASSLEVTTYEQYF.

This chain connects TRBV2 to TRBJ2-7, with D possibly being TRBD1 (6 bases). CDR1 and CDR2 (germline): SNHLY, FYNNEI. The CDR3 has 14 amino acids. V was cut by 3 bases and J by 7 bases, with 16 bases left in between. CDR3 in amino acids: CASSEVRAQGEQYF. In DNA form, the CDR3 reads TGTGCCAGCAGTGAGGTACGAGCGCAGGGGGAGCAGTACTTC.

The rearrangement links TRBV11-1 to TRBJ1-1; D is unclear. CDR1 is SGHAT and CDR2 is FQDESV in the germline V gene (reference sequence). V was trimmed by 5 bases and J by 1 base, leaving 17 bases between them. The CDR3 runs to 16 residues. Here the CDR3 reads CASSPPTLGGNTEAFF. CDR3 sequence (DNA): TGTGCCAGCAGCCCCCCTACCTTAGGTGGGAACACTGAAGCTTTCTTT.

The V call is TRBV10-3, the J call TRBJ1-1; a possible D gene is TRBD1 (5 bases). The CDR3 is made up of 14 amino acids. V lost 7 bases to trimming and J lost 1 base, with 13 bases between them. Germline values: CDR1 ENHRY, CDR2 SYGVKD. The CDR3 DNA is TGTGCCATCATGCCCGGAGGGGAGAACACTGAAGCTTTCTTT. It codes for CAIMPGGENTEAFF.

CDR3 coding DNA: TGCAGCGTTACTGGGGGGCCGACAGGGGGGGCCACTGAAGCTTTCTTT. Its translation: CSVTGGPTGGATEAFF. The J gene is TRBJ1-1, the V gene TRBV29-1, with 9 bases matching TRBD1. Germline CDR1 reads SQVTM; CDR2 reads ANQGSEA. The CDR3 contains 16 residues. V lost 5 bases to trimming and J lost 4 bases; unmatched junction nucleotides: 14.

The genes are TRBV7-9 and TRBJ2-5, with D maybe TRBD1 (6 bases). Germline CDR1 reads SEHNR; CDR2 reads FQNEAQ (reference sequence). The CDR3 has 13 residues. V was clipped by 6 bases and J by 0 bases, with 8 bases between them. The CDR3 DNA follows: TGTGCCAGCAGGTGGGACAACCAAGAGACCCAGTACTTC. As protein: CASRWDNQETQYF.

The chain links TRBV28 to TRBJ2-4; unclear D gene. The CDR3 extends over 13 amino acids. The germline V gene has CDR1 MDHEN and CDR2 SYDVKM. The V gene lost 7 bases and the J gene lost 0 bases, with 7 bases spanning the gap. The CDR3, as DNA: TGTGCCAGCAATCCGGGAGCCAAAAACATTCAGTACTTC. This gives the protein CASNPGAKNIQYF.

V gene TRBV28 combines with J gene TRBJ1-1; D possibly corresponds to TRBD1 (6 bases). Germline CDR1 is MDHEN and CDR2 is SYDVKM. The CDR3 contains 14 residues. V was cut by 5 bases and J by 6 bases, with 16 bases left in between. CDR3 in amino acids: CASSLGGMRAEAFF. The CDR3 DNA reads TGTGCCAGCAGTCTAGGGGGTATGAGGGCTGAAGCTTTCTTT. Based on the CDR3 plus reference TRBV28 and TRBJ1-1, the full variable domain is DVKVTQSSRYLVKRTGEKVFLECVQDMDHENMFWYRQDPGLGLRLIYFSYDVKMKEKGDIPEGYSVSREKKERFSLILESASTNQTSMYLCASSLGGMRAEAFFGQGTRLTVV.

This rearrangement joins TRBV9 to TRBJ1-1, with D possibly matching TRBD1 (5 bases). Trimming took off 4 bases at V and 4 bases at J, with 11 bases between the two ends. The CDR3 has 13 residues. Germline loops: CDR1 SGDLS, CDR2 YYNGEE. The CDR3 is CASSPLGPTEAFF. The CDR3 DNA sequence: TGTGCCAGCAGCCCCTTGGGGCCCACTGAAGCTTTCTTT.

This chain uses TRBV28 with TRBJ1-5, with a tentative D call TRBD1 (5 bases). Germline loops: CDR1 MDHEN, CDR2 SYDVKM. Trimming left V 4 bases short and J 12 bases short, with 10 bases between. This CDR3 is 11 amino acids long. The CDR3 reads CASSWGQFQHF. The CDR3 DNA follows: TGTGCCAGCAGTTGGGGCCAGTTCCAGCATTTT.

The chain couples TRBV7-2 to TRBJ2-2, with 10 bases lining up with TRBD1. Trimming removed 8 bases from V and 7 bases from J; junction bases left unmatched: 4. Germline values: CDR1 SGHTA, CDR2 FQGNSA. There are 13 residues in the CDR3. CDR3 loop: CASGTGAGGELFF. The CDR3 coding sequence is TGTGCCAGCGGGACAGGGGCGGGCGGGGAGCTGTTTTTT.

This clone showed up just a few times. The chain employs TRBV7-2 and TRBJ1-2, with 7 bases fitting TRBD1. CDR1 is SGHTA and CDR2 is FQGNSA in the germline V gene. This CDR3 is built from 16 residues. V lost 1 base to trimming and J lost 4 bases; unmatched junction nucleotides: 9. The CDR3: CASSLGVGTEGYGYTF. In DNA, the CDR3 is TGTGCCAGCAGCTTAGGCGTGGGGACAGAGGGCTATGGCTACACCTTC.

This clone was seen a few times. The chain has TRBV2 and TRBJ2-5; D call uncertain. CDR3 length: 12 amino acids. Germline V gene lookup returns CDR1 SNHLY and CDR2 FYNNEI. Trimming left V 2 bases short and J 5 bases short, with 6 bases between. The CDR3 region has the DNA TGTGCCAGCAGTGAACAGGATGAGACCCAGTACTTC. Residues: CASSEQDETQYF.

The chain recombines TRBV14 with TRBJ2-7; D is unclear. The CDR3 contains 16 residues. The germline gives CDR1 SGHDN, CDR2 FVKESK. Trimming removed 1 base from V and 4 bases from J, with 17 bases in between. The CDR3 DNA follows: TGTGCCAGCAGCCAAGGGCCGAAAGTGGGTTTTTACGAGCAGTACTTC. It is translated as CASSQGPKVGFYEQYF.

V and J are TRBV27 and TRBJ2-5; TRBD1 agrees at 7 bases. The germline gives CDR1 MNHEY, CDR2 SMNVEV (reference sequence). The trim removed 6 bases at V and 5 bases at J, leaving 12 bases unmatched. The CDR3 loop spans 15 amino acids. CDR3 DNA: TGTGCCAGCAGATCTACGGACAGGAGAACGGAGACCCAGTACTTC. It specifies CASRSTDRRTETQYF.